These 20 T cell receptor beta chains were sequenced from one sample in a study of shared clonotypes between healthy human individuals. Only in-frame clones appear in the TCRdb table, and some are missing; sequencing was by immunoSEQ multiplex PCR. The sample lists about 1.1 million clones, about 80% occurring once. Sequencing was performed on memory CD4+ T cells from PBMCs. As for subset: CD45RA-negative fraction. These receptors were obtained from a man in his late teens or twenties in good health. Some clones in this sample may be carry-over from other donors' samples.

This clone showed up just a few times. As DNA, the CDR3 is TGTGCCACCAGCAGAGGTGGGGGCGCGGGGACTGAAGCTTTCTTT. It specifies CATSRGGGAGTEAFF. The chain links TRBV15 to TRBJ1-1; D possibly corresponds to TRBD1 (6 bases). Trimming left V 1 base short and J 5 bases short, with 14 bases between. Per the germline V gene, CDR1 is LNHNV and CDR2 is YYDKDF (reference sequence). This CDR3 has 15 residues.

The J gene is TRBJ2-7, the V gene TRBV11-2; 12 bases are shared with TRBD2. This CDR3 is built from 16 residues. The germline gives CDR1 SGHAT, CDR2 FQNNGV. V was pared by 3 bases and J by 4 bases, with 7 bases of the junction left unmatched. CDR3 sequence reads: CASSFLAGGPGYEQYF. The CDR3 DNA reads TGTGCCAGCAGCTTCCTAGCGGGAGGGCCGGGGTACGAGCAGTACTTC.

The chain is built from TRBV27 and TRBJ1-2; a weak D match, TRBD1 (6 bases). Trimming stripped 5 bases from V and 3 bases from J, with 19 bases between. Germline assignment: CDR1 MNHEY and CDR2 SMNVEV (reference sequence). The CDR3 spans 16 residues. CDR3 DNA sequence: TGTGCCAGCAGTCCCACCCGGACAGAGAATGACTATGGCTACACCTTC. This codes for CASSPTRTENDYGYTF.

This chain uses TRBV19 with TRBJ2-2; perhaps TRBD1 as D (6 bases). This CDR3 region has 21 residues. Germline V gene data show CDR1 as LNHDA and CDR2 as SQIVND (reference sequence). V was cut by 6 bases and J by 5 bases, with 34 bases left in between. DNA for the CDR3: TGTGCCAGTAGACCCCACCAGGAGAAACCAGGGGTGGGGTTTCTTACCGGGGAGCTGTTTTTT. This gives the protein CASRPHQEKPGVGFLTGELFF.

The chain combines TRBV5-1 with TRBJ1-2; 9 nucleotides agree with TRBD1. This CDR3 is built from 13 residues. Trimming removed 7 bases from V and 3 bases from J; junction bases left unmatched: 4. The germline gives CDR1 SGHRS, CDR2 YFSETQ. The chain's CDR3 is CASGTGGHYGYTF. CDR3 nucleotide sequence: TGCGCCAGCGGAACAGGGGGCCACTATGGCTACACCTTC.

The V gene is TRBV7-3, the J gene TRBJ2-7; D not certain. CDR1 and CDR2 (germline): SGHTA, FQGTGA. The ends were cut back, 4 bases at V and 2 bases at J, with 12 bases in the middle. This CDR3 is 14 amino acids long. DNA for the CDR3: TGTGCCAGCAGCTCATCGGGCTTCCCCTACGAGCAGTACTTC. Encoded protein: CASSSSGFPYEQYF. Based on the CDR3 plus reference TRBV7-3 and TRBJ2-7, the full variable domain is GAGVSQTPSNKVTEKGKYVELRCDPISGHTALYWYRQSLGQGPEFLIYFQGTGAADDSGLPNDRFFAVRPEGSVSTLKIQRTERGDSAVYLCASSSSGFPYEQYFGPGTRLTVT.

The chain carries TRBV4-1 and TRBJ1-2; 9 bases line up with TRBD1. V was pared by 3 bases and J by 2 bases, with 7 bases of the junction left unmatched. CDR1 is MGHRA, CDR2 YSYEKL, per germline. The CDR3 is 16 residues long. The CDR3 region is CASSQTGQGLNYGYTF. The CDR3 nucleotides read TGCGCCAGCAGCCAGACGGGACAGGGACTAAACTATGGCTACACCTTC.

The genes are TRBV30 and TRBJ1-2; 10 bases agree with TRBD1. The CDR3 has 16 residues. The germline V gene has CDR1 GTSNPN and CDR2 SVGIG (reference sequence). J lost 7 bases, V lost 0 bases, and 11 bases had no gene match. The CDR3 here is CAWSVFETGGESGYTF. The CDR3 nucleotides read TGTGCCTGGAGTGTATTTGAGACAGGGGGCGAAAGTGGCTACACCTTC.

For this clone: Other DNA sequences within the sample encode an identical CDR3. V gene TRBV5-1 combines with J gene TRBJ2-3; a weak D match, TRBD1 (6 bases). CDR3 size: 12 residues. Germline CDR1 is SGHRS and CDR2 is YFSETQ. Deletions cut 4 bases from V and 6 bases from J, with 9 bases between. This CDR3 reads CASSLQGDTQYF. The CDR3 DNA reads TGCGCCAGCAGCCTCCAGGGGGATACGCAGTATTTT.

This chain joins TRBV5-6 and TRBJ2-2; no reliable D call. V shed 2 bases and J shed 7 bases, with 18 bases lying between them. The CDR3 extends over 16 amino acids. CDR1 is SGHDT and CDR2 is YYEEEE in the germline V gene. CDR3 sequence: CASSFLLLKSSGELFF. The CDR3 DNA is TGTGCCAGCAGCTTCCTTTTGTTAAAGAGTAGCGGGGAGCTGTTTTTT.

DNA for the CDR3: TGTGCCAGCAGCTTAGGACAGGGGATTGTTGTGGGCTATGGCTACACCTTC. Translated: CASSLGQGIVVGYGYTF. This chain joins TRBV13 and TRBJ1-2; TRBD1 matches at 7 bases. Germline CDR1 is PRHDT and CDR2 is FYEKMQ (reference sequence). The CDR3 length is 17 residues. V was clipped by 0 bases and J by 4 bases; unmatched bases: 11.

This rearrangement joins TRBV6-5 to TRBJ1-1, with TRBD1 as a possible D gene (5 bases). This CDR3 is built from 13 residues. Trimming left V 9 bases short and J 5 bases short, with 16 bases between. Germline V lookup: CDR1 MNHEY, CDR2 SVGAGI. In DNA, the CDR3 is TGTGCCAGTTCATCGGGGACGGGGACTGAAGCTTTCTTT. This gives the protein CASSSGTGTEAFF.

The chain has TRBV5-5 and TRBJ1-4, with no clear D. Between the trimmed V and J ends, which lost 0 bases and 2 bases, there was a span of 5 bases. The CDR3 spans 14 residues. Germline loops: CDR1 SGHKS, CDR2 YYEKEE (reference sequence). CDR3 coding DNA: TGTGCCAGCAGCTTGGCGCCGACTAATGAAAAACTGTTTTTT. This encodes CASSLAPTNEKLFF.

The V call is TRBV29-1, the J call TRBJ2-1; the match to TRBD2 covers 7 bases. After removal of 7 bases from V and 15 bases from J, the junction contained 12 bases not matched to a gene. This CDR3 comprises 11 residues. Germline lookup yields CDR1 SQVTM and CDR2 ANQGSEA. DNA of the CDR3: TGCAGCGGCGCCACTAGCGCCGGGGTGTTCTTC. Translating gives CSGATSAGVFF.

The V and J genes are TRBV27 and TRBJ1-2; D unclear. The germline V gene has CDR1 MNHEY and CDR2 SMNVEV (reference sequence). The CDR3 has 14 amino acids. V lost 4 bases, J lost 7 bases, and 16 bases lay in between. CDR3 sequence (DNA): TGTGCCAGCAGTTCTTTGGTGACGGGGTTTGGCTACACCTTC. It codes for CASSSLVTGFGYTF.

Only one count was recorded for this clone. The CDR3 nucleotides read TGTGCCAGCTCACCGTTAGCTAGCAAGGCGGGGGATGAGCAGTTCTTC. As protein: CASSPLASKAGDEQFF. The rearrangement joins TRBV18 to TRBJ2-1; 7 nucleotides agree with TRBD2. The V gene end was trimmed by 3 bases and the J gene end by 8 bases; junction bases not matched to a gene: 13. Looked up from germline, CDR1 is KGHSH and CDR2 is LQKENI. The CDR3 spans 16 residues.

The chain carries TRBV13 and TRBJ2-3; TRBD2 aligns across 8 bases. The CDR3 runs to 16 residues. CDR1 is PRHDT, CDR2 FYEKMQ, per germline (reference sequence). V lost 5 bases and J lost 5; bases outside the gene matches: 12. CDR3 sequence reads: CASSPRSGRVVDTQYF. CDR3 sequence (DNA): TGTGCCAGCAGCCCCCGGAGCGGGAGAGTAGTAGATACGCAGTATTTT.

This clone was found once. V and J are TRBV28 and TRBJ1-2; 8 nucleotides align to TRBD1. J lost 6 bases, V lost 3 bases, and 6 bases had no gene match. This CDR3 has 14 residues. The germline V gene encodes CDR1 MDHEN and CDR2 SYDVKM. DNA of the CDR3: TGTGCCAGCAGTTTGCCGACAGGGGTCGATGGCTACACCTTC. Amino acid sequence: CASSLPTGVDGYTF.

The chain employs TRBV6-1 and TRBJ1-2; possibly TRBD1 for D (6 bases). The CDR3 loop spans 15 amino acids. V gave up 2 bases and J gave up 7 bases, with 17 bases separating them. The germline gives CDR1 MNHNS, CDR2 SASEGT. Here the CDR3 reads CASSESGGAGGGYTF. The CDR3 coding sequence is TGTGCCAGCAGTGAATCGGGGGGCGCGGGTGGTGGCTACACCTTC.

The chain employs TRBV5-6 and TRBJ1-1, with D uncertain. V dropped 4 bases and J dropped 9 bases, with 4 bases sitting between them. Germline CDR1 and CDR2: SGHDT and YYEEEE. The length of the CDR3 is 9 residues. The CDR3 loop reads CASSRKAFF. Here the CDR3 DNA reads TGTGCCAGCAGCCGGAAAGCTTTCTTT.